A single sample is the source of the 16 T cell receptor beta chains below, sequenced in a study of PD-L1 blockade in urothelial cancer (dated by TCRdb to about 2017). The library was made by the immunoSEQ multiplex PCR assay. This is the immuneACCESS table as TCRdb keeps it, with only in-frame sequences that have V and J called. A part of the clones is gone; compared with another copy, unresolved V genes explain less than half, and the rest is unexplained. The sample table lists about 84,000 clones, 85% to 95% of them with a count of one. The ten most abundant clones make up around a tenth of the sample. Sequenced here: PBMCs, sampled around atezolizumab (anti-PD-L1) treatment. The receptor source for this set is a man aged 55 to 70 with urothelial cancer.

V usage is TRBV10-2 and J usage is TRBJ2-7; D perhaps matches TRBD2 (7 bases). The CDR3 consists of 15 residues. Trimming shortened V by 4 bases and J by 2 bases, and 15 bases separated the two germline ends. The germline CDR1 and CDR2 sequences are WSHSY and SAAADI. Written as DNA, the CDR3 is TGCGCCAGCAGTGGAGGGGGGGCCACAACCTACGAGCAGTACTTC. Its protein product is CASSGGGATTYEQYF.

This sequence joins TRBV4-2 and TRBJ2-2; 8 bases line up with TRBD2. Trimming removed 3 bases from V and 3 bases from J; junction bases left unmatched: 3. The V gene's germline CDR1 is LGHNA and CDR2 YNFKEQ. The length of the CDR3 is 15 residues. This CDR3 is CASSHGREDTGELFF. CDR3 bases: TGTGCCAGCAGCCACGGGCGGGAGGACACCGGGGAGCTGTTTTTT.

This chain uses TRBV10-3 with TRBJ2-7; 8 nucleotides match TRBD1. Germline-derived CDR1 and CDR2 are ENHRY and SYGVKD. V lost 10 bases and J lost 6; bases outside the gene matches: 14. The CDR3 is made up of 14 amino acids. CDR3 DNA sequence: TGTGCCACCGACTCGAGGACAGGGTCCGGCGAGCAGTACTTC. Translated: CATDSRTGSGEQYF.

The chain has TRBV11-1 and TRBJ2-7; maybe TRBD1 (5 bases). CDR1 and CDR2 from the germline V gene are SGHAT and FQDESV (reference sequence). The CDR3 sequence is 14 residues long. Trimming took off 0 bases at V and 4 bases at J, with 10 bases between the two ends. The CDR3 nucleotides read TGTGCCAGCAGCTTAGCGGGGCCGAAATACGAGCAGTACTTC. Translating it yields CASSLAGPKYEQYF.

The genes are TRBV18 and TRBJ2-1; TRBD2 agrees at 8 bases. The CDR3 covers 16 residues. CDR1 is KGHSH, CDR2 LQKENI, per germline. V lost 3 bases and J lost 2; bases outside the gene matches: 6. The CDR3: CASSPPLAATYNEQFF. The DNA for the CDR3 is TGTGCCAGCTCACCGCCACTAGCGGCAACCTACAATGAGCAGTTCTTC. Together with reference TRBV18 and TRBJ2-1, the CDR3 gives the full variable domain: NAGVMQNPRHLVRRRGQEARLRCSPMKGHSHVYWYRQLPEEGLKFMVYLQKENIIDESGMPKERFSAEFPKEGPSILRIQQVVRGDSAAYFCASSPPLAATYNEQFFGPGTRLTVL.

The chain couples TRBV4-2 to TRBJ2-3, with TRBD2 as a possible D gene (5 bases). The ends were cut back, 1 base at V and 2 bases at J, with 13 bases in the middle. This CDR3 comprises 16 residues. Per the germline V gene, CDR1 is LGHNA and CDR2 is YNFKEQ. For the CDR3, the DNA is TGTGCCAGCAGCCAAGTGGACTGCAGAGCCACAGATACGCAGTATTTT. Its translation is CASSQVDCRATDTQYF.

This clone was counted a single time. The V gene is TRBV12-5, the J gene TRBJ2-3; 8 bases align to TRBD2. CDR3 length: 15 amino acids. Germline CDR1 is LGHNT and CDR2 is FRNRAP. J lost 7 bases, V lost 2 bases, and 8 bases had no gene match. The CDR3 spells CASGLTSGLRNTQYF. CDR3 in DNA: TGTGCTAGTGGTTTGACTAGCGGTTTACGCAATACGCAGTATTTT.

V usage is TRBV7-2 and J usage is TRBJ2-7; D might be TRBD1 (5 bases). The CDR3 consists of 14 residues. The germline gives CDR1 SGHTA, CDR2 FQGNSA. The V end lost 5 bases, the J end lost 3 bases, and 14 bases lay between the germline ends. The CDR3 here is CASSTPTENYEQYF. As DNA, the CDR3 is TGTGCCAGCAGCACTCCGACAGAAAACTACGAGCAGTACTTC. Filled out from reference TRBV7-2 and TRBJ2-7, the complete variable domain reads GAGVSQSPSNKVTEKGKDVELRCDPISGHTALYWYRQSLGQGLEFLIYFQGNSAPDKSGLPSDRFSAERTGGSVSTLTIQRTQQEDSAVYLCASSTPTENYEQYFGPGTRLTVT.

CDR3 loop: CASANYRETNYGYTF. CDR3 coding DNA: TGTGCCAGCGCGAACTACAGGGAGACTAACTATGGCTACACCTTC. The chain recombines TRBV27 with TRBJ1-2, with a weak D call TRBD1 (6 bases). In germline, CDR1 is MNHEY, CDR2 SMNVEV (reference sequence). The CDR3 is made up of 15 amino acids. The germline V and J ends were trimmed by 8 bases and 0 bases, with 16 bases remaining between them.

This rearrangement joins TRBV4-2 to TRBJ2-1; 9 bases align to TRBD1. J gave up 7 bases and V 3 bases, and 7 bases lay outside the gene matches. Germline assignment: CDR1 LGHNA and CDR2 YNFKEQ. The CDR3 covers 15 residues. This CDR3 reads CASSQGQGQGNEQFF. The CDR3 coding sequence is TGTGCCAGCAGCCAGGGACAGGGACAGGGTAATGAGCAGTTCTTC.

The chain combines TRBV5-1 with TRBJ2-2; D not resolved. The germline V gene encodes CDR1 SGHRS and CDR2 YFSETQ. V lost 2 bases and J lost 4, with 15 bases in between. This CDR3 region has 16 residues. The CDR3 loop is CASSFDLRIPTGELFF. The CDR3, as DNA: TGCGCCAGCAGCTTTGACCTCAGGATCCCCACCGGGGAGCTGTTTTTT. Using reference TRBV5-1 and TRBJ2-2 for the parts outside the CDR3, the full variable domain is KAGVTQTPRYLIKTRGQQVTLSCSPISGHRSVSWYQQTPGQGLQFLFEYFSETQRNKGNFPGRFSGRQFSNSRSEMNVSTLELGDSALYLCASSFDLRIPTGELFFGEGSRLTVL.

The chain is built from TRBV4-1 and TRBJ2-3; D gene uncertain. Trimming took off 1 base at V and 2 bases at J, with 16 bases between the two ends. Germline V gene sequence: CDR1 MGHRA, CDR2 YSYEKL. CDR3 length: 17 amino acids. CDR3 region: CASSQARDGVYTDTQYF. The CDR3 DNA sequence: TGCGCCAGCAGCCAAGCCCGTGACGGAGTCTACACAGATACGCAGTATTTT.

The rearrangement uses TRBV7-3 and TRBJ2-1, with D perhaps matching TRBD2 (6 bases). Germline V gene sequence: CDR1 SGHTA, CDR2 FQGTGA. This CDR3 has 15 amino acids. The V and J ends lost 3 bases and 6 bases respectively, with 15 bases between them. The CDR3 here is CASSFKLADPNEQFF. The CDR3 DNA is TGTGCCAGCAGCTTTAAGTTAGCGGACCCCAATGAGCAGTTCTTC.

V gene TRBV7-9 combines with J gene TRBJ2-1; possibly TRBD1 for D (5 bases). The germline CDR1 and CDR2 sequences are SEHNR and FQNEAQ (reference sequence). This CDR3 region has 13 residues. V lost 2 bases to trimming and J lost 9 bases, with 11 bases between them. The CDR3 DNA reads TGTGCCAGCAGCTTATCAGGGTTAAGTGAGCAGTTCTTC. This codes for CASSLSGLSEQFF.

CDR3 DNA sequence: TGTGCCAGCAGCTCTGGACAGGGGCACTCCTACGAGCAGTACTTC. Amino acid sequence: CASSSGQGHSYEQYF. The chain is built from TRBV7-2 and TRBJ2-7; 9 positions agree with TRBD1. The CDR3 runs to 15 residues. The V segment lost 4 bases and the J segment 0 bases; nucleotides outside the gene matches: 4. Germline V gives CDR1 SGHTA, CDR2 FQGNSA.

The chain couples TRBV5-1 to TRBJ2-7, with D possibly being TRBD2 (6 bases). V was cut by 4 bases and J by 0 bases, with 11 bases left in between. This CDR3 comprises 14 residues. CDR1 is SGHRS, CDR2 YFSETQ, per germline. Here the CDR3 reads CASSKGEASYEQYF. The CDR3 coding sequence is TGCGCCAGCAGCAAAGGGGAGGCCTCCTACGAGCAGTACTTC.